This T cell receptor (beta chain) is drawn from a study of blood T cell repertoires in COVID-19. Using immunoSEQ multiplex PCR, the repertoire was profiled, and TCRdb retains in-frame clones only, with some absent. Of over 200,000 clones in the sample, about 91% are singletons; the top ten hold around 2.5%. Enrolled through a virtual design, the participants were between about 18 and 100 years of age and came from 24 US areas. Specimen: PBMCs or T cells enriched from blood (not recorded which). The receptor's source is a woman aged 40 to 49 with acute COVID-19.

The CDR3, as DNA: TGTGCCAGCAGCCCCCGGACAGGGCCTGGATTTAACTATGGCTACACCTTC. It is translated as CASSPRTGPGFNYGYTF. This chain joins TRBV7-2 and TRBJ1-2; 8 nucleotides align to TRBD1. The CDR3 sequence is 17 residues long. J gave up 1 base and V 5 bases, and 12 bases lay outside the gene matches. Germline assignment: CDR1 SGHTA and CDR2 FQGNSA.